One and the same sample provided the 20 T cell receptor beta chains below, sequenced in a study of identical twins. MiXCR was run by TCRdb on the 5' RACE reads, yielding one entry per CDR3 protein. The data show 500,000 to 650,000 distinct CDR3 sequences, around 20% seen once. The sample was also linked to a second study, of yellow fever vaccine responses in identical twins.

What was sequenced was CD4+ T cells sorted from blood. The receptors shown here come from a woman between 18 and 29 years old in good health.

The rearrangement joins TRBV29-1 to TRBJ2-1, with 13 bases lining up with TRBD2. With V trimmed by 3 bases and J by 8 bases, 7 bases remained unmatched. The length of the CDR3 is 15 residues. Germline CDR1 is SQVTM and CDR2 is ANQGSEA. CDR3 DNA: TGCAGCGTTGATGAGTGGACTAGCGGGAGTGATGAGCAGTTCTTC. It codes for CSVDEWTSGSDEQFF.

The CDR3 region has the DNA TGTGCCAGCAATTGGGGAAAGGGGGATACGCAGTATTTT. Its translation: CASNWGKGDTQYF. The chain recombines TRBV6-5 with TRBJ2-3; tentatively, D is TRBD1 (5 bases). The CDR3 covers 13 residues. Germline CDR1 MNHEY, CDR2 SVGAGI. The germline V and J ends were trimmed by 7 bases and 6 bases, with 14 bases remaining between them.

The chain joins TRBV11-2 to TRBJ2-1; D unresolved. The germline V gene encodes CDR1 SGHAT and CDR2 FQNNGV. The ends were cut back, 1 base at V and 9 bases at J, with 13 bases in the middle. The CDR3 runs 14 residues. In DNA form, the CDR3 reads TGTGCCAGCAGCTTAGTTGCAGGCGGTTCTGAGCAGTTCTTC. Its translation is CASSLVAGGSEQFF.

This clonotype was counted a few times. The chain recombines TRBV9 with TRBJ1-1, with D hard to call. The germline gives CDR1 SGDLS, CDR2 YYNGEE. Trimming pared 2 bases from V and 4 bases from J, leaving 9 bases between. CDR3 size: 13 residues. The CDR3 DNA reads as TGTGCCAGCAGCGTTGACCGTAGCACTGAAGCTTTCTTT. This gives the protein CASSVDRSTEAFF.

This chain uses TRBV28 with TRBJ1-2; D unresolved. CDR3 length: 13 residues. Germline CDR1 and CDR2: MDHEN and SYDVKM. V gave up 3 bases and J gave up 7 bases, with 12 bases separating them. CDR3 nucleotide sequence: TGTGCCAGCAGTTTTCGGCAGATGCGTGGCTACACCTTC. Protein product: CASSFRQMRGYTF.

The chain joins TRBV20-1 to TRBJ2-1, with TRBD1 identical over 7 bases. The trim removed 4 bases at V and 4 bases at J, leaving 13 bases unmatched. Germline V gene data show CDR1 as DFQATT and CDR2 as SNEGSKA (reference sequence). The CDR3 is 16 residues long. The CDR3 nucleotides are TGCAGTGCTAAGACACAGGGGCTCAATTATTACAATGAGCAGTTCTTC. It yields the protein CSAKTQGLNYYNEQFF.

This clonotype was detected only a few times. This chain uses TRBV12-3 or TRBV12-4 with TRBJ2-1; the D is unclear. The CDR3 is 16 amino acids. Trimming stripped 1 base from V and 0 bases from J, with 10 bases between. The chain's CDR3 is CASSLGQRFSYNEQFF. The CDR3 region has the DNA TGTGCCAGCAGTTTAGGGCAGAGATTCTCCTACAATGAGCAGTTCTTC.

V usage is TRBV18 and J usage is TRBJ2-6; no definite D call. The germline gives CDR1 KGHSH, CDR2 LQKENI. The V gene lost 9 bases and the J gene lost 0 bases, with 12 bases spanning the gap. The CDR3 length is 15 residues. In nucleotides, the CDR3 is TGTGCCAGTTCCCGAGCCATCTCTGGGGCCAACGTCCTGACTTTC. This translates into CASSRAISGANVLTF.

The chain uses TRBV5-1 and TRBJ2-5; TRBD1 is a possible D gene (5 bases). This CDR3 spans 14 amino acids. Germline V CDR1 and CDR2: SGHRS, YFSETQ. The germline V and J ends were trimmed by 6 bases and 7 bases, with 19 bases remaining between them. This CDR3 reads CASTDPGYLGTQYF. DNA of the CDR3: TGCGCCAGCACCGACCCAGGGTATTTGGGGACCCAGTACTTC.

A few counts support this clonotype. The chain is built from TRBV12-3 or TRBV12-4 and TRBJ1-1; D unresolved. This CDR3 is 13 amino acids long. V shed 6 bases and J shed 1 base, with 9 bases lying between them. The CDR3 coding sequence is TGTGCCAGCAGAAGGAGACCGAACACTGAAGCTTTCTTT. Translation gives CASRRRPNTEAFF.

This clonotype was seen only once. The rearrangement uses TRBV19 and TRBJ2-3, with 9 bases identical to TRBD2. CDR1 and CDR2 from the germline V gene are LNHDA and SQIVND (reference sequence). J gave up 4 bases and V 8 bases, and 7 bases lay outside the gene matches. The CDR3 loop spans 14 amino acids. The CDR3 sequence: CASRLAGWADTQYF. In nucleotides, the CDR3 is TGTGCCAGTCGCCTAGCGGGATGGGCAGATACGCAGTATTTT.

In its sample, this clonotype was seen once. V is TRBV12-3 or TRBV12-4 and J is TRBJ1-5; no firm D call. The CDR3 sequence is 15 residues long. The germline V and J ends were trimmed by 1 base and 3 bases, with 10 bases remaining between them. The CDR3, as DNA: TGTGCCAGCAGTTTAGGGAGGGCGGCCAATCAGCCCCAGCATTTT. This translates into CASSLGRAANQPQHF.

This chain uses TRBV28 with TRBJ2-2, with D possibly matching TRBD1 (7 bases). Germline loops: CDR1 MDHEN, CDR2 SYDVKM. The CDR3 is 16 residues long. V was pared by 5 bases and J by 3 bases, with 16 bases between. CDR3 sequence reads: CASSTETGDYTGELFF. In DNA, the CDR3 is TGTGCCAGCAGTACAGAAACAGGGGACTACACCGGGGAGCTGTTTTTT.

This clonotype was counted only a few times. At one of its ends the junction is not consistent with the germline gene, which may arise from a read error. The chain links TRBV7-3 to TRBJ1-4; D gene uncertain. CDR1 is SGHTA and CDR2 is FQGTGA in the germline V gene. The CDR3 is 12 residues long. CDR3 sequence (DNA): TGTGCCAGCAGTTTAAGTGCGGGAAAACTGTTTTTT. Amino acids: CASSLSAGKLFF.

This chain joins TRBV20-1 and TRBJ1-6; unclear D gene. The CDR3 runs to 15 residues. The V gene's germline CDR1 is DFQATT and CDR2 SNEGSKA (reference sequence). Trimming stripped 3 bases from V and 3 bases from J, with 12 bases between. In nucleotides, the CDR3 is TGCAGTGCTAGGCGCGGCCTGGACTATAATTCACCCCTCCACTTT. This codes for CSARRGLDYNSPLHF.

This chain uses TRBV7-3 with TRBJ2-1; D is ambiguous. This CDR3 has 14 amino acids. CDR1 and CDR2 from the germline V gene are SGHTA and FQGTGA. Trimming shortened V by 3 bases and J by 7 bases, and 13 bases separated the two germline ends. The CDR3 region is CASSLGFPGNEQFF. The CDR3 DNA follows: TGTGCCAGCAGCTTGGGCTTCCCTGGGAATGAGCAGTTCTTC.

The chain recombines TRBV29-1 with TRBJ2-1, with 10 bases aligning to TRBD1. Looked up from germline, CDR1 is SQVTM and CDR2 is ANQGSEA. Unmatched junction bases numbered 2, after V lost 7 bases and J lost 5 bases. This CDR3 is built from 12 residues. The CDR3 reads CSGQGANNEQFF. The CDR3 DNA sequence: TGCAGCGGACAGGGGGCGAACAATGAGCAGTTCTTC.

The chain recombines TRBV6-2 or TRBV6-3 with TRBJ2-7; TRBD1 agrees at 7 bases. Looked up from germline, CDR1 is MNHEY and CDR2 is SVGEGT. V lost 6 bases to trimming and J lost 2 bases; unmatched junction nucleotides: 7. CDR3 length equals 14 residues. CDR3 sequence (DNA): TGTGCCAGCAGCCGAGAAGACAGGGCCTACGAGCAGTACGTC. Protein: CASSREDRAYEQYV.

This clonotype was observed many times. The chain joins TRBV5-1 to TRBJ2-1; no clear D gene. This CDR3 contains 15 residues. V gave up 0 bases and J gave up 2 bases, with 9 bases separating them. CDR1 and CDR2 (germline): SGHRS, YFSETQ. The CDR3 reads CASSLDAFTYNEQFF. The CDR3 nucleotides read TGCGCCAGCAGCTTGGATGCTTTTACCTACAATGAGCAGTTCTTC.

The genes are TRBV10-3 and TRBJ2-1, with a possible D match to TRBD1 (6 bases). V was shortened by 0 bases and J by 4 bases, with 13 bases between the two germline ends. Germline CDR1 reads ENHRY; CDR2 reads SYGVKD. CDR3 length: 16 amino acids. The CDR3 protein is CAISESPQGSYNEQFF. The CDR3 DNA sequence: TGTGCCATCAGTGAGTCCCCACAGGGCTCATACAATGAGCAGTTCTTC.